This TCR beta chain was found in a study of quantifying T cell responses using KT2 cells. The wider study: Reverse transcription used primers in the TCR alpha and beta constant regions. The study, taken as a whole, reports: Even the lowest spike-in, about one KT2 cell per 100,000 PBMC, yielded detectable KT2 sequences. Counts of KT2 alpha and beta sequences rose linearly with the number of KT2 cells added.

Known numbers of the T cell clone KT2 were added to PBMC. Fixed numbers of PBMC received varying amounts of KT2 cells. This clonotype is labeled as medium-sized. Its target is not known. A single-stranded UMI oligo with SP2 sequence was ligated to cDNA 3' ends. First-round PCR used 3 to 4 cycles and beta primers RC1.1 and RC1.2 covering TRBC1 and TRBC2. In TCRdb, the UMI-ligation and nested PCR reads were re-called with MiXCR into one record per CDR3 protein. The table records 31,000 or so distinct CDR3 sequences, about 9.3% of them present only once. V was pared by 5 bases and J by 5 bases, with 10 bases of the junction left unmatched. CDR3 size: 15 residues. The germline V gene encodes CDR1 SGHVS and CDR2 FNYEAQ.

This chain links TRBV7-6 with TRBJ2-5; 8 nucleotides agree with TRBD1. The clonotype was recovered from a human donor. Sequencing was done on a sample of PBMCs spiked with cells of the T cell clone KT2. CDR3 protein: CASSAQGAVRETQYF. Written as DNA, the CDR3 is TGTGCCAGCAGCGCCCAGGGGGCAGTGAGGGAGACCCAGTACTTC.